The rows below give T cell receptor beta chains drawn from one sample of a study of T-cell reconstitution after alpha-beta-depleted transplantation in children. TCRdb re-analysed the PCR reads in MiXCR, keeping a single row per CDR3 protein. The sample has 360,000 or so distinct CDR3 sequences; around 21% are singletons. The source was PBMCs from the stem cell graft donor, collected from the stem cell graft. Receptor source: a human donor who donated a stem cell graft to a child with acute myeloid leukemia. The CDR3 runs from the conserved cysteine through the conserved F or W. The D gene is left open where the match is weak. The size field is filled for only some rows; it gives once, few, many or a size class.

clone_size	v_call	d_call	j_call	cdr3_nt	cdr3_aa
few	TRBV6-1	NA	TRBJ1-5	TGTGCCAGCAGTGGGAATGGGGAGGGGGTGAGTATCAATCAGCCCCAGCATTTT	CASSGNGEGVSINQPQHF
NA	TRBV20-1	TRBD1	TRBJ1-1	TGCAGTGCTTCGGACAGGGGGGTCGAAGCTTTCTTT	CSASDRGVEAFF
NA	TRBV2	NA	TRBJ2-5	TGTGCCAGCAACCGGGGCACAGAGACCCAGTACTTC	CASNRGTETQYF
NA	TRBV29-1	NA	TRBJ1-5	TGCAGCGTTGAAAGTGGGAACAATCAGCCCCAGCATTTT	CSVESGNNQPQHF
once	TRBV5-1	TRBD1	TRBJ2-5	TGCGCCAGCAGCTCGGCAGGGGGCCCAAAGACCCAGTACTTC	CASSSAGGPKTQYF
few	TRBV5-1	TRBD1	TRBJ1-2	TGCGCCAGCAGCTTACAGGGGACTGGCTACACCTTC	CASSLQGTGYTF
NA	TRBV12-3/TRBV12-4	NA	TRBJ2-7	TGTGCCAGCAACGCCGGGATCTCTACTTACGAGCAGTACTTC	CASNAGISTYEQYF
NA	TRBV11-2	NA	TRBJ2-1	TGTGCCAGCAGCCACGGGATGACTATTATCTACAATGAGCAGTTCTTC	CASSHGMTIIYNEQFF
NA	TRBV7-6	NA	TRBJ1-1	TGTGCCAGCAGCTTAGGGGGGATGACCACTGAAGCTTTCTTT	CASSLGGMTTEAFF
few	TRBV20-1	NA	TRBJ2-5	TGCAGTGCAAGAAGCTACAGGGCGGTTGAGACCCAGTACTTC	CSARSYRAVETQYF
few	TRBV9	NA	TRBJ1-1	TGTGCCAGCAGCGCGGACGGTATCACTGAAGCTTTCTTT	CASSADGITEAFF
NA	TRBV7-3	TRBD2	TRBJ2-3	TGTGCCAGCAGCTTGGGACTAGCGGGAGGTTTTTTCACAGATACGCAGTATTTT	CASSLGLAGGFFTDTQYF
few	TRBV27	TRBD1	TRBJ2-5	TGTGCCAGCAGCGCTAGACAGGGAAGGATGAGGGAGACCCAGTACTTC	CASSARQGRMRETQYF
few	TRBV4-3	NA	TRBJ1-6	TGCGCCAGCAGCCAAGTGTTTAGACCACGGAATTCACCCCTCCACTTT	CASSQVFRPRNSPLHF
NA	TRBV7-2	TRBD1	TRBJ2-3	TGTGCCAGCAGCTTAGCGGCCAGGGGGCCAAGCACAGATACGCAGTATTTT	CASSLAARGPSTDTQYF
few	TRBV24-1	TRBD1	TRBJ1-2	TGTGCCACCAGTGAGCCAAGGACAGGAGACGTCCATGGCTACACCTTC	CATSEPRTGDVHGYTF
NA	TRBV5-1	TRBD2	TRBJ2-7	TGCGCCAGCAGCTTAGATACTAGCGGGATTGGTTACGAGCAGTACTTC	CASSLDTSGIGYEQYF
NA	TRBV12-3/TRBV12-4	TRBD2	TRBJ2-1	TGTGCCAGCAGTTTAGGACTAGCGGCCTACAATGAGCAGTTCTTC	CASSLGLAAYNEQFF
NA	TRBV28	TRBD1	TRBJ2-7	TGTGCCAGCAGTACGCCGGGACAGGGTCGGGAGCAGTACTTC	CASSTPGQGREQYF
few	TRBV7-9	NA	TRBJ1-1	TGTGCCAGCAGCGCCGAGGGGAGGCAAGCTTTCTTT	CASSAEGRQAFF
NA	TRBV12-3/TRBV12-4	NA	TRBJ2-3	TGTGCCAGCAGTTTCGTGGCCAGCACAGATACGCAGTATTTT	CASSFVASTDTQYF
many	TRBV15	NA	TRBJ1-5	TGTGCCACCGCGAGACGTGAGACATCCCAGCCCCAGCATTTT	CATARRETSQPQHF
NA	TRBV27	NA	TRBJ2-3	TGTGCCAGCAGTTTAGGAGATTCTAGCACAGATACGCAGTATTTT	CASSLGDSSTDTQYF
NA	TRBV2	NA	TRBJ2-3	TGTGCCAGCAGAGGGGGGCGGAGGACCTCTAGCACAGATACGCAGTATTTT	CASRGGRRTSSTDTQYF
NA	TRBV20-1	TRBD2	TRBJ2-5	TGCAGTTTAGTAGCGGGAGACGGGGAGACCCAGTACTTC	CSLVAGDGETQYF
many	TRBV12-3/TRBV12-4	TRBD2	TRBJ2-7	TGTGCCAGCAGTTTAATTGAGCGGGAGTATAACGAGCAGTACTTC	CASSLIEREYNEQYF
many	TRBV20-1	TRBD2	TRBJ2-1	TGCAGTGCTCATGCGAGGAGCGGGAGTCTCAATGAGCAGTTCTTC	CSAHARSGSLNEQFF
few	TRBV12-3/TRBV12-4	TRBD1	TRBJ2-1	TGTGCCAGCAGTTTGGGACAGGGGATTGGAGAGCAGTTCTTC	CASSLGQGIGEQFF
many	TRBV12-3/TRBV12-4	NA	TRBJ2-2	TGTGCCAGCAGTTTAGGGCAGGGCGGCGGGGAGCTGTTTTTT	CASSLGQGGGELFF
NA	TRBV5-1	NA	TRBJ1-5	TGCGCCAGCAGCCCGGGTCCTACAGGGATTAGCAATCAGCCCCAGCATTTT	CASSPGPTGISNQPQHF
many	TRBV12-3/TRBV12-4	NA	TRBJ2-1	TGTGCCAGCAGTTTATGGTTGGACCCACCATACAATGAGCAGTTCTTC	CASSLWLDPPYNEQFF
NA	TRBV12-3/TRBV12-4	TRBD2	TRBJ2-5	TGTGCCAGCAGTTGGTTAGCGGGGGGCCAAGAGACCCAGTACTTC	CASSWLAGGQETQYF
few	TRBV20-1	TRBD1	TRBJ1-6	TGCAGTGCTAGAGATAGGGGGCGACCCCTCCACTTT	CSARDRGRPLHF
NA	TRBV20-1	TRBD1	TRBJ2-7	TGCAGTCCCTACAGGGGATTGAGCGACGAGCAGTACTTC	CSPYRGLSDEQYF
few	TRBV27	NA	TRBJ2-7	TGTGCCAGCAGTTTATCACCGACCGACGAGCAGTACTTC	CASSLSPTDEQYF
few	TRBV3-1	TRBD2	TRBJ2-1	TGTGCCAGCAGCCAAGATCCGGGAGGGAGCTCCTACAATGAGCAGTTCTTC	CASSQDPGGSSYNEQFF
once	TRBV10-2	TRBD1	TRBJ2-1	TGCGCCAGCAGTGAGTACCGGGACAGGGGACCTAGCTCCTACAATGAGCAGTTCTTC	CASSEYRDRGPSSYNEQFF
many	TRBV20-1	TRBD2	TRBJ2-5	TGCAGTGCTCTGTGGCCTTTAGCGGGAGTAAAAGAGACCCAGTACTTC	CSALWPLAGVKETQYF
NA	TRBV29-1	TRBD2	TRBJ2-7	TGCAGCGTCGAAGCGGGAACCTACGAGCAGTACTTC	CSVEAGTYEQYF
NA	TRBV29-1	NA	TRBJ2-7	TGCAGCGTTGAAGAGACAGCTGACTACGAGCAGTACTTC	CSVEETADYEQYF
few	TRBV13	TRBD1	TRBJ2-7	TGTGCCAGCAGCCGCCGGGACAGGGACTACGAGCAGTACTTC	CASSRRDRDYEQYF
many	TRBV29-1	NA	TRBJ1-1	TGCAGCGTTGAAGAGGGGACTGAAGCTTTCTTT	CSVEEGTEAFF
few	TRBV20-1	NA	TRBJ2-5	TGCAGTGCTAATACCGGCAACCAAGAGACCCAGTACTTC	CSANTGNQETQYF
NA	TRBV12-3/TRBV12-4	NA	TRBJ2-1	TGTGCCAGCAGTTTAGCTTATGAGCAGTTCTTC	CASSLAYEQFF
NA	TRBV27	TRBD2	TRBJ2-7	TGTGCCAGCAGTTTTCTACCAGCGGGAGCTGTCGAGCAGTACTTC	CASSFLPAGAVEQYF
NA	TRBV9	TRBD1	TRBJ1-2	TGTGCCAGCAGCTCTACAGACAGGGCCTATGGCTACACCTTC	CASSSTDRAYGYTF
many	TRBV12-3/TRBV12-4	TRBD2	TRBJ2-3	TGTGCCAGCAGGATCCTAGCGGGTCAGAGCCAGTATTTT	CASRILAGQSQYF
few	TRBV28	TRBD2	TRBJ2-7	TGTGCCAGCAGTTTCGTACTAGCGGTCTACGAGCAGTACTTC	CASSFVLAVYEQYF
few	TRBV25-1	NA	TRBJ2-3	TGTGCCAGCAGTGAGCAGGACAGCACAGATACGCAGTATTTT	CASSEQDSTDTQYF
few	TRBV5-1	NA	TRBJ1-2	TGCGCCAGCAGCTTGGATCGGCGGGGCTACACCTTC	CASSLDRRGYTF
many	TRBV6-5	TRBD1	TRBJ2-7	TGTGCCAGCAGTTCAAGCAGGGGGAGATACGAGCAGTACTTC	CASSSSRGRYEQYF
few	TRBV10-3	TRBD1	TRBJ2-1	TGTGCCATCAGTGAGATAAGGGGGACAGGCTGGCATGAGCAGTTCTTC	CAISEIRGTGWHEQFF
few	TRBV28	NA	TRBJ2-7	TGTGCCAGCAGTTTGTTTAGGGTGACGGGCGAGCAGTACTTC	CASSLFRVTGEQYF
few	TRBV20-1	TRBD2	TRBJ2-2	TGCAGTGCTAGAGCTAGCGGGAGGGCCGGGGAGCTGTTTTTT	CSARASGRAGELFF
NA	TRBV11-1	NA	TRBJ1-3	TGTGCCAGCAGCCCTGGACAGTCTGGAAACACCATATATTTT	CASSPGQSGNTIYF
many	TRBV12-3/TRBV12-4	TRBD1	TRBJ2-7	TGTGCCAGCAGTTGGACAGGGGTCTCCTACGAGCAGTACTTC	CASSWTGVSYEQYF
few	TRBV6-2/TRBV6-3	TRBD2	TRBJ2-7	TGTGCCAGCAGATCCGGGACTAGCGGCCCCAACGAGCAGTACTTC	CASRSGTSGPNEQYF